Below are 17 T cell receptor beta chains sequenced from a single sample in a study of patients and donors after allogeneic stem cell transplantation (TCRdb year 2020). Library construction relied on RT-PCR. The sequencer was a NextSeq 550. TCRdb itself trimmed the public reads at Q25 with fastp, ran MiXCR and retained productive beta chains. Rows with a matching CDR3 protein are joined into one entry that keeps the most common DNA and genes. The sample table lists 150,000 to 250,000 distinct CDR3 sequences, approximately 41% of them with a count of one. The ten largest clones add up to 33% of the sample. Source material: blood, either unsorted or a sorted T cell fraction (not recorded which). The receptors here all came from a human donor who was either an allogeneic HSCT recipient or a stem cell or donor lymphocyte infusion donor (not recorded which). It is not recorded whose cells these are; they may come from a transplant donor.

This chain connects TRBV27 to TRBJ2-7; D remains ambiguous. CDR1 and CDR2 from the germline V gene are MNHEY and SMNVEV (reference sequence). The CDR3 sequence is 13 residues long. Trimming took off 4 bases at V and 0 bases at J, with 7 bases between the two ends. The CDR3 spells CASSSSSSYEQYF. The CDR3 nucleotides are TGTGCCAGCAGTTCCTCAAGCTCCTACGAGCAGTACTTC.

V usage is TRBV2 and J usage is TRBJ2-7; TRBD2 is a possible D gene (5 bases). The germline V gene encodes CDR1 SNHLY and CDR2 FYNNEI. The V and J ends lost 0 bases and 5 bases respectively, with 14 bases between them. The CDR3 covers 15 residues. The CDR3 DNA follows: TGTGCCAGCAGTGAAGCGGCTAGCTCTGGAGACGAGCAGTACTTC. Translated, it gives CASSEAASSGDEQYF.

The chain combines TRBV12-3 or TRBV12-4 with TRBJ1-2; D unresolved. The CDR3 extends over 16 amino acids. V was clipped by 5 bases and J by 0 bases, with 16 bases between them. The CDR3 reads CASSPSLALPNYGYTF. The CDR3 DNA follows: TGTGCCAGCAGTCCCTCCCTCGCGTTACCTAACTATGGCTACACCTTC.

This clonotype showed up just a few times. The chain is built from TRBV19 and TRBJ2-1; no clear D gene. Germline values: CDR1 LNHDA, CDR2 SQIVND (reference sequence). CDR3 length: 12 residues. Deletions cut 5 bases from V and 7 bases from J, with 9 bases between. In nucleotides, the CDR3 is TGTGCCAGTAGTGTCCTGGCGAATGAGCAGTTCTTC. Its protein product is CASSVLANEQFF. The whole variable domain, filled in from reference TRBV19 and TRBJ2-1, reads DGGITQSPKYLFRKEGQNVTLSCEQNLNHDAMYWYRQDPGQGLRLIYYSQIVNDFQKGDIAEGYSVSREKKESFPLTVTSAQKNPTAFYLCASSVLANEQFFGPGTRLTVL.

J is TRBJ1-2 and V is TRBV5-1, with a weak D call TRBD1 (5 bases). Trimming pared 0 bases from V and 5 bases from J, leaving 11 bases between. The germline gives CDR1 SGHRS, CDR2 YFSETQ. This CDR3 is built from 14 residues. The CDR3, as DNA: TGCGCCAGCAGCTTGGAGGGACGCGGATATGGCTACACCTTC. Translating gives CASSLEGRGYGYTF.

V usage is TRBV4-3 and J usage is TRBJ2-2, with a tentative D call TRBD1 (5 bases). Germline V lookup: CDR1 LGHNA, CDR2 YSLEER. This CDR3 has 18 amino acids. V lost 0 bases and J lost 0, with 14 bases in between. CDR3 sequence: CASSQETEPQPNTGELFF. As DNA, the CDR3 is TGCGCCAGCAGCCAAGAGACAGAGCCCCAACCGAACACCGGGGAGCTGTTTTTT.

This clonotype was counted only a few times. The chain recombines TRBV29-1 with TRBJ2-2; the match to TRBD2 covers 10 bases. This CDR3 comprises 15 residues. V trimming: 4 bases; J trimming: 5 bases; junction bases outside the gene matches: 7. Germline V CDR1 and CDR2: SQVTM, ANQGSEA. The CDR3 nucleotides are TGCAGCGTTGTGGCTAGCGGGAGAGGGACCGGGGAGCTGTTTTTT. Protein: CSVVASGRGTGELFF.

V usage is TRBV24-1 and J usage is TRBJ1-1, with 9 bases identical to TRBD1. The ends lost 7 bases at V and 3 bases at J; junction bases unmatched: 17. Germline loops: CDR1 KGHDR, CDR2 SFDVKD. This CDR3 has 18 residues. CDR3 loop: CATRAYGTGILIDTEAFF. The CDR3, as DNA: TGTGCCACCAGAGCATACGGGACAGGGATTCTTATCGACACTGAAGCTTTCTTT.

There are a few counts of this clonotype. This sequence joins TRBV12-3 or TRBV12-4 and TRBJ2-1; tentative D call: TRBD2 (5 bases). Trimming left V 5 bases short and J 5 bases short, with 7 bases between. This CDR3 region has 12 residues. This CDR3 reads CASSEADNEQFF. The CDR3 DNA reads TGTGCCAGCAGTGAAGCGGACAATGAGCAGTTCTTC.

The CDR3 DNA follows: TGTGCCAGCAGCCAAACAGGGGGGAATTCACCCCTCCACTTT. Protein: CASSQTGGNSPLHF. The V gene is TRBV3-1, the J gene TRBJ1-6; 8 bases align to TRBD1. With 2 bases clipped from V and 7 bases from J, the junction kept 1 base outside the gene matches. Germline CDR1 reads LGHDT; CDR2 reads YNNKEL (reference sequence). The CDR3 is 14 residues long.

The chain is built from TRBV7-2 and TRBJ1-1; D gene unclear. The V gene lost 3 bases and the J gene lost 1 base, with 6 bases spanning the gap. The germline CDR1 and CDR2 sequences are SGHTA and FQGNSA. The CDR3 runs to 13 residues. In nucleotides, the CDR3 is TGTGCCAGCAGCTTGCAGACGAACACTGAAGCTTTCTTT. Amino acid sequence: CASSLQTNTEAFF.

This chain uses TRBV12-3 or TRBV12-4 with TRBJ2-5, with a tentative D call TRBD2 (6 bases). Trimming shortened V by 5 bases and J by 2 bases, and 15 bases separated the two germline ends. The CDR3 is 15 amino acids. CDR3 amino acids: CASSTPSGQQETQYF. CDR3 coding DNA: TGTGCCAGCAGTACGCCGAGCGGGCAACAAGAGACCCAGTACTTC.

V is TRBV12-3 or TRBV12-4 and J is TRBJ1-6, with D uncertain. The CDR3 loop spans 15 amino acids. V was pared by 5 bases and J by 8 bases, with 16 bases between. The CDR3 is CASSSGSGMDSPLHF. The DNA of the CDR3 is TGTGCCAGCAGTAGTGGGTCAGGAATGGATTCACCCCTCCACTTT.

This clonotype was recorded a few times. This chain links TRBV3-1 with TRBJ1-4, with D perhaps TRBD1 (6 bases). V shed 4 bases and J shed 8 bases, with 11 bases lying between them. The CDR3 spans 13 residues. Germline CDR1 reads LGHDT; CDR2 reads YNNKEL (reference sequence). The CDR3, as DNA: TGTGCCAGCAGCCTGGGGGGCTGGGAAAAACTGTTTTTT. Protein product: CASSLGGWEKLFF. Full variable domain (remainder filled in from reference TRBV3-1 and TRBJ1-4): DTAVSQTPKYLVTQMGNDKSIKCEQNLGHDTMYWYKQDSKKFLKIMFSYNNKELIINETVPNRFSPKSPDKAHLNLHINSLELGDSAVYFCASSLGGWEKLFFGSGTQLSVL.

The chain carries TRBV20-1 and TRBJ2-7; TRBD1 matches 7 bases. The CDR3 runs 15 residues. Germline lookup yields CDR1 DFQATT and CDR2 SNEGSKA (reference sequence). Germline trimming cut 0 bases from V and 3 bases from J; bases unmatched to any gene: 8. The CDR3 here is CSARDVARGIYEQYF. The DNA of the CDR3 is TGCAGTGCTAGAGATGTAGCCAGGGGGATCTACGAGCAGTACTTC.

This clonotype was counted only a few times. The V and J genes are TRBV2 and TRBJ1-6; unclear D gene. Trimming cost V 7 bases and J 8 bases, with 12 bases left between them. This CDR3 is 13 amino acids long. The V gene's germline CDR1 is SNHLY and CDR2 FYNNEI. The CDR3 spells CASTAPLDSPLHF. In DNA, the CDR3 is TGTGCCAGCACCGCCCCCCTTGATTCACCCCTCCACTTT.

This clonotype was seen a few times. The genes are TRBV28 and TRBJ1-2; TRBD1 aligns across 8 bases. This CDR3 contains 13 residues. Per germline, CDR1 MDHEN and CDR2 SYDVKM. The ends lost 10 bases at V and 2 bases at J; junction bases unmatched: 6. As DNA, the CDR3 is TGTGCCATTCCGACAGGGGCGAACTATGGCTACACCTTC. Its protein is CAIPTGANYGYTF.